The 25 T cell receptor beta chains in this list originate from one sample, sequenced in a study of CD8 T cells in Susac syndrome. RNA in amounts of 0.5 to 1 ug was reverse transcribed with random hexamers. One entry per CDR3 protein results from TCRdb running MiXCR on the immunoSEQ multiplex PCR reads. Among roughly 150,000 distinct CDR3 sequences listed, roughly 95% were seen once. Sample: CD8+ T cells from PBMCs. The receptors were gathered from a human donor with multiple sclerosis.

The rearrangement joins TRBV7-6 to TRBJ2-3, with 10 bases aligning to TRBD2. V lost 0 bases to trimming and J lost 4 bases; unmatched junction nucleotides: 1. The germline V gene has CDR1 SGHVS and CDR2 FNYEAQ. The CDR3 length is 15 residues. This CDR3 is CASSLASGGADTQYF. The CDR3 bases are TGTGCCAGCAGCTTAGCCAGCGGGGGGGCAGATACGCAGTATTTT.

In this sample, this clonotype turned up once. The genes are TRBV18 and TRBJ2-3; 7 nucleotides agree with TRBD2. Per germline, CDR1 KGHSH and CDR2 LQKENI. The CDR3 contains 20 residues. Germline trimming cut 3 bases from V and 5 bases from J; bases unmatched to any gene: 23. The CDR3 region has the DNA TGTGCCAGCTCACCGAAACGGGACTTACCCCCCCATGGGGAGGGAGATACGCAGTATTTT. As protein: CASSPKRDLPPHGEGDTQYF.

The CDR3 is CASSQEAQALRGYTF. CDR3 DNA sequence: TGTGCCAGCAGCCAAGAGGCACAGGCCTTAAGAGGCTACACCTTC. This chain connects TRBV14 to TRBJ1-2; perhaps TRBD1 as D (5 bases). CDR3 length equals 15 residues. V was cut by 0 bases and J by 8 bases, with 16 bases left in between. CDR1 SGHDN and CDR2 FVKESK come from the germline V gene.

The chain combines TRBV6-1 with TRBJ1-1; D unresolved. Deletions cut 6 bases from V and 5 bases from J, with 13 bases between. Per the germline V gene, CDR1 is MNHNS and CDR2 is SASEGT. This CDR3 spans 13 amino acids. The CDR3 sequence is CASRLDGGTEAFF. The CDR3 nucleotides are TGTGCCAGCAGGCTGGACGGAGGGACTGAAGCTTTCTTT.

This chain connects TRBV20-1 to TRBJ2-5, with D perhaps TRBD1 (7 bases). Germline loops: CDR1 DFQATT, CDR2 SNEGSKA (reference sequence). V shed 5 bases and J shed 4 bases, with 17 bases lying between them. The CDR3 has 14 residues. This CDR3 is CSAQGGLGRETQYF. The CDR3 nucleotides are TGCAGTGCTCAGGGGGGCTTGGGTCGAGAGACCCAGTACTTC.

The V call is TRBV7-3, the J call TRBJ2-5; D might be TRBD1 (6 bases). Trimming shortened V by 4 bases and J by 2 bases, and 14 bases separated the two germline ends. CDR1 is SGHTA, CDR2 FQGTGA, per germline. The CDR3 length is 15 residues. This chain's CDR3 is CASSSTHREQETQYF. CDR3 DNA: TGTGCCAGCAGCTCTACCCACAGGGAACAAGAGACCCAGTACTTC.

Only one count was recorded for this clonotype. The rearrangement links TRBV12-3 or TRBV12-4 to TRBJ1-6; no clear D. V lost 8 bases and J lost 7, with 15 bases in between. CDR3 size: 14 residues. The CDR3 reads CASGLAWENSPLHF. In DNA, the CDR3 is TGTGCCAGCGGGTTAGCATGGGAAAATTCACCCCTCCACTTT.

The V call is TRBV4-1, the J call TRBJ1-5; possible D gene TRBD1, 5 bases. Per germline, CDR1 MGHRA and CDR2 YSYEKL. CDR3 length: 17 amino acids. The V end lost 1 base, the J end lost 1 base, and 14 bases lay between the germline ends. The CDR3 spells CASSQGTRVSSNQPQHF. CDR3 in DNA: TGCGCCAGCAGCCAAGGAACCAGGGTTAGCAGCAATCAGCCCCAGCATTTT.

The chain has TRBV20-1 and TRBJ2-3; the match to TRBD2 covers 7 bases. Germline V gene sequence: CDR1 DFQATT, CDR2 SNEGSKA (reference sequence). The CDR3 consists of 17 residues. The junction had 16 bases not matched to a gene; V was cut back by 4 bases and J by 3 bases. The CDR3 DNA sequence: TGCAGTGCTACCTTCTTAAAAGAGCGGGGTCCAACAGATACGCAGTATTTT. Translation: CSATFLKERGPTDTQYF.

The chain combines TRBV12-3 or TRBV12-4 with TRBJ2-1; unclear D gene. The CDR3 length is 14 residues. The ends were cut back, 4 bases at V and 4 bases at J, with 11 bases in the middle. The CDR3 region has the DNA TGTGCCAGCAGTTCAGGTTTTGGGTACAATGAGCAGTTCTTC. Translated, it gives CASSSGFGYNEQFF.

The chain joins TRBV29-1 to TRBJ2-1; D remains ambiguous. V was trimmed by 0 bases and J by 7 bases, leaving 13 bases between them. This CDR3 spans 14 amino acids. CDR1 and CDR2 from the germline V gene are SQVTM and ANQGSEA. CDR3 loop: CSVEDWSFGNEQFF. In nucleotides, the CDR3 is TGCAGCGTTGAAGACTGGTCTTTCGGGAATGAGCAGTTCTTC.

V usage is TRBV20-1 and J usage is TRBJ2-5; D might be TRBD1 (6 bases). There are 16 residues in the CDR3. Germline CDR1 DFQATT, CDR2 SNEGSKA (reference sequence). Trimming left V 1 base short and J 8 bases short, with 23 bases between. The CDR3 region has the DNA TGCAGTGCTAGAGCCCAACAGGGCCCGGTTGGAATAACCCAGTACTTC. This gives the protein CSARAQQGPVGITQYF.

The J gene is TRBJ1-2, the V gene TRBV30, with D uncertain. CDR1 and CDR2 from the germline V gene are GTSNPN and SVGIG (reference sequence). The CDR3 runs to 13 residues. V lost 3 bases and J 0 bases, leaving 8 bases between the germline ends. CDR3 protein: CAWRDGANYGYTF. The CDR3 nucleotides are TGTGCCTGGAGGGACGGAGCTAACTATGGCTACACCTTC.

Only one count was recorded for this clonotype. This chain joins TRBV28 and TRBJ2-3, with D maybe TRBD1 (5 bases). The CDR3 is made up of 13 amino acids. V was shortened by 3 bases and J by 5 bases, with 9 bases between the two germline ends. Per the germline V gene, CDR1 is MDHEN and CDR2 is SYDVKM. This CDR3 is CASSFFQGDTQYF. CDR3 in DNA: TGTGCCAGCAGTTTTTTCCAGGGAGATACGCAGTATTTT.

This chain links TRBV4-1 with TRBJ2-1; D possibly uses TRBD1 or TRBD2 (5 bases each). The germline V gene has CDR1 MGHRA and CDR2 YSYEKL. The CDR3 is 13 residues long. V shed 0 bases and J shed 11 bases, with 11 bases lying between them. The CDR3 coding sequence is TGCGCCAGCAGCCAAGATTACCCGGGGCAGCAGTTCTTC. Translating it yields CASSQDYPGQQFF.

The chain combines TRBV12-3 or TRBV12-4 with TRBJ2-7; 8 bases line up with TRBD1. V was pared by 5 bases and J by 2 bases, with 8 bases of the junction left unmatched. The CDR3 contains 15 residues. The CDR3 sequence: CASSPRTGRTYEQYF. For the CDR3, the DNA is TGTGCCAGCAGTCCTCGGACAGGGCGAACCTACGAGCAGTACTTC.

The V call is TRBV5-6, the J call TRBJ1-6, with TRBD1 identical over 8 bases. J gave up 5 bases and V 2 bases, and 3 bases lay outside the gene matches. CDR1 is SGHDT, CDR2 YYEEEE, per germline. The CDR3 is 15 amino acids. In DNA form, the CDR3 reads TGTGCCAGCAGCTTCGGGACAGGCAATAATTCACCCCTCCACTTT. As protein: CASSFGTGNNSPLHF. The full variable domain, completed using reference TRBV5-6 and TRBJ1-6, is DAGVTQSPTHLIKTRGQQVTLRCSPKSGHDTVSWYQQALGQGPQFIFQYYEEEERQRGNFPDRFSGHQFPNYSSELNVNALLLGDSALYLCASSFGTGNNSPLHFGNGTRLTVT.

This rearrangement joins TRBV12-5 to TRBJ2-1, with 11 positions matching TRBD1. The CDR3 loop spans 15 amino acids. J gave up 6 bases and V 5 bases, and 6 bases lay outside the gene matches. Looked up from germline, CDR1 is LGHNT and CDR2 is FRNRAP. Here the CDR3 reads CASGTGTGGINEQFF. CDR3 in DNA: TGTGCTAGTGGTACCGGGACAGGGGGAATCAATGAGCAGTTCTTC.

The chain links TRBV27 to TRBJ2-7; D perhaps matches TRBD2 (6 bases). The length of the CDR3 is 11 residues. Germline CDR1 reads MNHEY; CDR2 reads SMNVEV (reference sequence). With 10 bases removed from V and 5 bases from J, the gap between germline ends came to 12 bases. CDR3 nucleotides: TGTGCCAACCCGTGGGGGGACGAGCAGTACTTC. It encodes CANPWGDEQYF.

The gene calls are TRBV5-1 and TRBJ1-2; 8 nucleotides agree with TRBD1. Germline V gives CDR1 SGHRS, CDR2 YFSETQ. With V trimmed by 4 bases and J by 3 bases, 5 bases remained unmatched. The CDR3 has 14 amino acids. CDR3 loop: CASSPPGQDYGYTF. Written as DNA, the CDR3 is TGCGCCAGCAGCCCCCCGGGACAGGACTATGGCTACACCTTC.

The chain couples TRBV27 to TRBJ2-6; 8 nucleotides match TRBD1. Germline lookup yields CDR1 MNHEY and CDR2 SMNVEV (reference sequence). The junction had 10 bases not matched to a gene; V was cut back by 3 bases and J by 15 bases. CDR3 size: 14 residues. DNA for the CDR3: TGTGCCAGCAGTTTCTCCAGGGACAGGCTCGACCTGACTTTC. Protein product: CASSFSRDRLDLTF.

The V call is TRBV9, the J call TRBJ2-1; TRBD2 aligns across 8 bases. After removal of 3 bases from V and 3 bases from J, the junction contained 11 bases not matched to a gene. CDR1 is SGDLS and CDR2 is YYNGEE in the germline V gene. This CDR3 is built from 17 residues. This CDR3 is CASSGPKGAGDYNEQFF. CDR3 nucleotide sequence: TGTGCCAGCAGCGGCCCCAAGGGAGCGGGGGACTACAATGAGCAGTTCTTC.

In its sample, this clonotype was seen once. The rearrangement joins TRBV30 to TRBJ2-3; the match to TRBD2 covers 12 bases. CDR3 length: 16 amino acids. Trimming removed 3 bases from V and 6 bases from J; junction bases left unmatched: 10. Germline V gene sequence: CDR1 GTSNPN, CDR2 SVGIG (reference sequence). For the CDR3, the DNA is TGTGCCTGGAGCGAAGGACTAGCGGGGCTCAGCGATACGCAGTATTTT. Translating gives CAWSEGLAGLSDTQYF. The variable domain in full, with the rest retrieved from reference TRBV30 and TRBJ2-3, is SQTIHQWPATLVQPVGSPLSLECTVEGTSNPNLYWYRQAAGRGLQLLFYSVGIGQISSEVPQNLSASRPQDRQFILSSKKLLLSDSGFYLCAWSEGLAGLSDTQYFGPGTRLTVL.

The J gene is TRBJ2-3, the V gene TRBV7-2; tentatively, D is TRBD1 (6 bases). V lost 6 bases and J 6 bases, leaving 13 bases between the germline ends. This CDR3 comprises 13 residues. The germline gives CDR1 SGHTA, CDR2 FQGNSA. The chain's CDR3 is CASRWTAEDTQYF. As DNA, the CDR3 is TGTGCCAGCAGATGGACAGCAGAGGATACGCAGTATTTT.

This chain joins TRBV5-5 and TRBJ2-2; D gene ambiguous. V was shortened by 1 base and J by 3 bases, with 4 bases between the two germline ends. CDR1 is SGHKS and CDR2 is YYEKEE in the germline V gene (reference sequence). The CDR3 contains 13 residues. DNA of the CDR3: TGTGCCAGCAGCTTGTATGACACCGGGGAGCTGTTTTTT. As protein: CASSLYDTGELFF.